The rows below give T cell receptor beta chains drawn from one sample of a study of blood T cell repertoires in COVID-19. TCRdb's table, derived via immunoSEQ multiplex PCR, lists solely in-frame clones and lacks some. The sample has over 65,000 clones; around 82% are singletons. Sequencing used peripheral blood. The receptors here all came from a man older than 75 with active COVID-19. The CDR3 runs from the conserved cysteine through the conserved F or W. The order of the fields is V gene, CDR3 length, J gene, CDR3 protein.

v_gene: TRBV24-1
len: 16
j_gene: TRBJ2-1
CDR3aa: CATSDPTSGIGTEQFF

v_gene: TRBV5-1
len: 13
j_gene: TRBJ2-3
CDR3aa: CASRDTATDTQYF

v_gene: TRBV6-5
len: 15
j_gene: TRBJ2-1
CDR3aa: CASTGSGDSYNEQFF

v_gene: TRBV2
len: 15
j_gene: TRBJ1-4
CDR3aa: CASSDRGIAGEKLFF

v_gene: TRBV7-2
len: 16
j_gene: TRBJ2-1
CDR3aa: CASSLQALAGHNEQFF

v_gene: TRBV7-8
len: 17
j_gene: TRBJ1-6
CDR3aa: CASSLLRGDRDRPPLHF

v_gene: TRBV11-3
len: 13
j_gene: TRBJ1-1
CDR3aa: CASSQGAGTEAFF

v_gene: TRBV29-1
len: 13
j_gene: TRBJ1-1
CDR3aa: CSVVRQVNTEAFF

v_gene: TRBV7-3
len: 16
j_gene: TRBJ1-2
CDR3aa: CASSLTGTGPSYGYTF

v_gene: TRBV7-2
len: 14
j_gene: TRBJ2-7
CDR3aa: CASSFSGSLNEQYF

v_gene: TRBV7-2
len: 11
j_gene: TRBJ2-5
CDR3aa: CASSPGETQYF

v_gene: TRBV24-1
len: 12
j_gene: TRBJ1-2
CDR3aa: CATSEPGKGYTF

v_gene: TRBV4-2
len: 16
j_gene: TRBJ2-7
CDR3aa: CASSQARDRGSYEQYF

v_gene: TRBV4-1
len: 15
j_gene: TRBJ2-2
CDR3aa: CASREGTGDTGELFF

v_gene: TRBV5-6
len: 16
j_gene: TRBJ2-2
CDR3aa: CASSWGGPRNTGELFF

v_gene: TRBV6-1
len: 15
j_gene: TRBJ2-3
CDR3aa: CASSEASTSLHTQYF

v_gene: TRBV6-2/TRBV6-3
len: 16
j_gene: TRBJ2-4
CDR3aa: CASSYWTGLAKNIQYF

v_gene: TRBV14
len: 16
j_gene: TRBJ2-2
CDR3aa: CASSRRTGGNTGELFF

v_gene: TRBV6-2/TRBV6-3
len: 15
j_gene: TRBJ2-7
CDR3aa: CASSKDRGGSYEQYF

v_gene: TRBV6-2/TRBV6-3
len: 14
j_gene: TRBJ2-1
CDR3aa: CASSRTRDRAEQFF

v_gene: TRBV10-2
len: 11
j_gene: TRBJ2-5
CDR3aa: CASSDWEDQYF

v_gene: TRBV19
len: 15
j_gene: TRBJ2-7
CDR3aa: CASSIDAQGGYEQYF

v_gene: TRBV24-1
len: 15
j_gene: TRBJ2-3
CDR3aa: CATSDLDRSTDTQYF

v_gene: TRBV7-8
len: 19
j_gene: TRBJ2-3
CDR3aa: CASSLRVPSSGGRTDTQYF

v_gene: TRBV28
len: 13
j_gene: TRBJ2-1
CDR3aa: CASSLAGGGEQFF

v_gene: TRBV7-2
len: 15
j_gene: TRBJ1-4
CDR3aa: CASSLVGGDYEKLFF

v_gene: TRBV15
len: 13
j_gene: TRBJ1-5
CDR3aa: CATSRDNNQPQHF

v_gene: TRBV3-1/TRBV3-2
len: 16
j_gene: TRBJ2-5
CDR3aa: CASSQGGTGGQETQYF

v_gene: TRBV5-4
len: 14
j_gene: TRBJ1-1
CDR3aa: CASSQIGQNTEAFF

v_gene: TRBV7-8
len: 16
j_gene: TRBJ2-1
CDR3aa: CASSLARGIPYNEQFF

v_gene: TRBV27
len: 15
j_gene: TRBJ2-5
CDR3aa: CASTPSGRAGETQYF

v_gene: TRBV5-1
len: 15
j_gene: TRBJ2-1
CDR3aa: CASSPGQGRRDEQFF

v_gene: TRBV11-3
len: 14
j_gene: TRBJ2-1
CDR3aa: CASSRGGGYNEQFF

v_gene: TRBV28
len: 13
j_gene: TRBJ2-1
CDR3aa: CASSFDRGLGQFF

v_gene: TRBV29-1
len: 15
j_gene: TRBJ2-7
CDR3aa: CSVEGDRDRAYEQYF

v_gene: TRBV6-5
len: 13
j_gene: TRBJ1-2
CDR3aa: CASQRSGDVGYTF

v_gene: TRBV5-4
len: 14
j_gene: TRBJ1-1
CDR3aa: CASSLGGLNTEAFF

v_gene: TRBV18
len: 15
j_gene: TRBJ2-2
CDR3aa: CASSSRTGDTGELFF

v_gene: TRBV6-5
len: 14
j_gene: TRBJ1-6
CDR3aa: CASSYAGTVPPLHF

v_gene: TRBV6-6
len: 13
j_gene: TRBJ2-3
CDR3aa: CASRDAGADTQYF

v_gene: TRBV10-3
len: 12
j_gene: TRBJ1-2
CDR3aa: CAISEDRVGYTF

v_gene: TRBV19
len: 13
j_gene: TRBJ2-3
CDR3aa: CASSIGGSDTQYF